This entry lists 7 T cell receptor beta chains sequenced from one sample in a study of PD-1 blockade in classical Hodgkin lymphoma. Noted time point: cycle 4 day 1 (C4D1), after 6 weeks of nivolumab. Every patient had relapsed following autologous stem cell transplantation, and cohorts differed in brentuximab vedotin exposure. Magnetic depletion of non-target cells from thawed PBMCs yielded purified CD8+ T cells. The table came from immunoSEQ multiplex PCR; TCRdb's copy has only in-frame clones and leaves some out. The sample includes about 20,000 clones, roughly 84% of them seen just once. This sample comprised CD8+ T cells from blood, obtained before the fourth cycle of nivolumab. Every receptor here comes from a human donor with classical Hodgkin lymphoma.

V usage is TRBV4-1 and J usage is TRBJ2-5; 7 nucleotides agree with TRBD1. Trimming at V came to 4 bases and at J to 5 bases, leaving 13 bases not matched to a gene. The CDR3 has 16 amino acids. The V gene's germline CDR1 is MGHRA and CDR2 YSYEKL. The CDR3 coding sequence is TGCGCCAGCAGCCGCTGGGGGTTGACAGGGTTCGAGACCCAGTACTTC. It is translated as CASSRWGLTGFETQYF.

The chain uses TRBV5-4 and TRBJ2-1, with TRBD2 as a possible D gene (6 bases). The V and J ends lost 2 bases and 8 bases respectively, with 14 bases between them. Germline-derived CDR1 and CDR2 are SGHNT and YYREEE (reference sequence). The CDR3 spans 14 residues. CDR3 residues: CASSFWGGKDEQFF. DNA of the CDR3: TGTGCCAGCAGCTTCTGGGGCGGGAAAGATGAGCAGTTCTTC.

The chain has TRBV29-1 and TRBJ1-2; D not certain. The germline V gene has CDR1 SQVTM and CDR2 ANQGSEA. Trimming stripped 0 bases from V and 3 bases from J, with 8 bases between. The CDR3 spans 13 residues. The CDR3 DNA is TGCAGCGTTGAAGATAGGCATGACTATGGCTACACCTTC. Translating it yields CSVEDRHDYGYTF.

The chain carries TRBV11-2 and TRBJ2-5, with TRBD1 identical over 8 bases. The V gene end was trimmed by 5 bases and the J gene end by 3 bases; junction bases not matched to a gene: 5. CDR1 and CDR2 (germline): SGHAT, FQNNGV. This CDR3 has 14 residues. The DNA for the CDR3 is TGTGCCAGCAGCGCCGGGACAGGTGAAGAGACCCAGTACTTC. Protein: CASSAGTGEETQYF.

The V call is TRBV15, the J call TRBJ1-4, with D perhaps matching TRBD1 (6 bases). The germline V and J ends were trimmed by 3 bases and 7 bases, with 12 bases remaining between them. The germline V gene encodes CDR1 LNHNV and CDR2 YYDKDF (reference sequence). CDR3 length equals 14 residues. The CDR3 here is CATSSPLGGEKLFF. The CDR3, as DNA: TGTGCCACCAGCAGCCCGTTAGGGGGTGAAAAACTGTTTTTT.

This clone has more than one count but fewer than ten. The rearrangement links TRBV5-6 to TRBJ1-2; D call uncertain. Per germline, CDR1 SGHDT and CDR2 YYEEEE. The CDR3 is 12 residues long. The V gene lost 3 bases and the J gene lost 4 bases, with 7 bases spanning the gap. The CDR3 loop reads CASSSGVYGYTF. The CDR3 nucleotides are TGTGCCAGCAGCTCTGGAGTCTATGGCTACACCTTC.

The V call is TRBV19, the J call TRBJ1-3; TRBD1 might be the D (6 bases). The CDR3 has 14 residues. Trimming stripped 6 bases from V and 8 bases from J, with 17 bases between. Germline CDR1 and CDR2: LNHDA and SQIVND (reference sequence). The DNA of the CDR3 is TGTGCCAGTAGCCAGTGGGGGGGCGAGGACACCATATATTTT. Its translation is CASSQWGGEDTIYF.